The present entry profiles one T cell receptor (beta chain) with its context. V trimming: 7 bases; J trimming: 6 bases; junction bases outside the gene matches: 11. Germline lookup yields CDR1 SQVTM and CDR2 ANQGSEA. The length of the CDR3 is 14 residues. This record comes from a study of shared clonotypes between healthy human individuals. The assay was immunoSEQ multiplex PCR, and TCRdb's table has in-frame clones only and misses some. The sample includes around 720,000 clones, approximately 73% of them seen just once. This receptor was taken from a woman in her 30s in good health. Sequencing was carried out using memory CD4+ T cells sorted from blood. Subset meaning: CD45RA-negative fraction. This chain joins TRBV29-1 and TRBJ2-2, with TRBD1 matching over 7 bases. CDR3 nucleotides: TGCAGCGGCACACAGGGGACGACCGCCGGGGAGCTGTTTTTT. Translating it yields CSGTQGTTAGELFF.